This T cell receptor beta chain was retrieved from a study of blood T cell repertoires in COVID-19. In the study overall: Sites in the United States, Italy and Spain provided acute and convalescent COVID-19 samples. T cells, B-cell-depleted T cells, or PBMCs provided the cDNA or gDNA that served as material.

Germline CDR1 and CDR2: SNHLY and FYNNEI. Trimming removed 3 bases at V and 5 bases at J, with 7 bases between. The CDR3 runs to 12 residues. Clones were read by immunoSEQ multiplex PCR, and TCRdb kept only the in-frame ones, dropping some. The sample shows approximately 44,000 clones, 87% of them seen only once. The rearrangement uses TRBV2 and TRBJ2-5, with TRBD1 as a possible D gene (6 bases). The source material was peripheral blood. The origin of this receptor is a man in his sixties with acute or convalescent COVID-19. The CDR3 bases are TGTGCCAGCAGTGAGGACAGCGAGACCCAGTACTTC. As protein: CASSEDSETQYF.